The 22 T cell receptor beta chains below come from one sample, sequenced in a study of PD-1 blockade in classical Hodgkin lymphoma. TCRdb keeps only in-frame clones here, not all; method: immunoSEQ multiplex PCR. This table has fewer than 15,000 clones, 80% appearing once. Relapse after autologous stem cell transplantation occurred in every patient, and brentuximab vedotin exposure varied. Specimen: peripheral blood mononuclear cells (PBMCs), collected at baseline. The origin of the receptors is a human donor with classical Hodgkin lymphoma.

The chain uses TRBV14 and TRBJ2-1; 10 positions match TRBD2. This CDR3 is built from 22 residues. The germline gives CDR1 SGHDN, CDR2 FVKESK. V dropped 4 bases and J dropped 0; count of bases not matched to a gene: 21. CDR3 loop: CASSPGLASPPLRGGSYNEQFF. CDR3 nucleotides: TGTGCCAGCAGCCCGGGACTAGCGTCCCCCCCCCTCCGAGGGGGCTCCTACAATGAGCAGTTCTTC.

J is TRBJ1-1 and V is TRBV4-1, with 7 bases matching TRBD1. The CDR3 covers 16 residues. V dropped 1 base and J dropped 0; count of bases not matched to a gene: 5. Germline V gene lookup returns CDR1 MGHRA and CDR2 YSYEKL. Here the CDR3 DNA reads TGCGCCAGCAGCCAAGGACAGGGTAAGGTGAACACTGAAGCTTTCTTT. This gives the protein CASSQGQGKVNTEAFF.

This chain links TRBV28 with TRBJ2-1; the match to TRBD2 covers 7 bases. The CDR3 is 14 residues long. Germline values: CDR1 MDHEN, CDR2 SYDVKM. Losses at the gene ends were 5 bases for V and 6 bases for J; bases not matched to a gene: 7. In DNA, the CDR3 is TGTGCCAGCAGTGTACCATCTAGCGGCAATGAGCAGTTCTTC. It encodes CASSVPSSGNEQFF.

V usage is TRBV27 and J usage is TRBJ2-7, with TRBD1 matching over 7 bases. This CDR3 spans 12 amino acids. The V segment lost 6 bases and the J segment 6 bases; nucleotides outside the gene matches: 5. CDR1 and CDR2 (germline): MNHEY, SMNVEV (reference sequence). This CDR3 reads CASSPDRAEQYF. CDR3 coding DNA: TGTGCCAGCAGCCCCGACAGGGCCGAGCAGTACTTC.

This clone was detected only a few times. The rearrangement joins TRBV6-1 to TRBJ2-5; D is ambiguous. The V and J ends lost 6 bases and 2 bases respectively, with 13 bases between them. Germline loops: CDR1 MNHNS, CDR2 SASEGT. The CDR3 totals 14 residues. CDR3 nucleotide sequence: TGTGCCAGCAGCTCCGGACCGACACAAGAGACCCAGTACTTC. Protein product: CASSSGPTQETQYF.

The chain uses TRBV27 and TRBJ1-1, with D perhaps TRBD1 (6 bases). The CDR3 covers 14 residues. The germline gives CDR1 MNHEY, CDR2 SMNVEV (reference sequence). Trimming took off 5 bases at V and 1 base at J, with 11 bases between the two ends. This CDR3 reads CASSKGQQNTEAFF. As DNA, the CDR3 is TGTGCCAGCAGTAAAGGACAGCAGAACACTGAAGCTTTCTTT.

CDR3 residues: CASRSSGRINEQFF. The CDR3 region has the DNA TGTGCCAGCCGGTCTAGCGGGAGGATAAATGAGCAGTTCTTC. This rearrangement joins TRBV6-1 to TRBJ2-1, with 11 bases identical to TRBD2. The CDR3 consists of 14 residues. V lost 8 bases, J lost 7 bases, and 7 bases stayed unmatched. Germline-derived CDR1 and CDR2 are MNHNS and SASEGT.

The chain employs TRBV4-2 and TRBJ2-2; perhaps TRBD2 as D (5 bases). The V gene lost 2 bases and the J gene lost 1 base, with 20 bases spanning the gap. In germline, CDR1 is LGHNA, CDR2 YNFKEQ. The CDR3 sequence is 19 residues long. The DNA of the CDR3 is TGTGCCAGCAGCCAACTGTTCTACACCGAGGGTGAGAACACCGGGGAGCTGTTTTTT. Its protein product is CASSQLFYTEGENTGELFF.

In this sample, this clone turned up a few times. The chain couples TRBV7-2 to TRBJ1-1, with D hard to call. V shed 5 bases and J shed 6 bases, with 13 bases lying between them. Germline V gene data show CDR1 as SGHTA and CDR2 as FQGNSA. This CDR3 comprises 13 residues. In nucleotides, the CDR3 is TGTGCCAGCAGCCAGGCTGGGTTTTCTGAAGCTTTCTTT. Translating gives CASSQAGFSEAFF.

The table lists this clone with a count of one. This sequence joins TRBV28 and TRBJ2-3; D is tentatively TRBD1 or TRBD2 (5 bases each). This CDR3 spans 17 amino acids. The V end was cut by 6 bases, the J end by 4 bases, with 23 bases between. Germline values: CDR1 MDHEN, CDR2 SYDVKM. The CDR3 nucleotides read TGTGCCAGCAGCTCCCGCCCGGGGCCTATGTTCCCAGATACGCAGTATTTT. Residues: CASSSRPGPMFPDTQYF.

V usage is TRBV10-3 and J usage is TRBJ2-7, with 10 bases that match TRBD2. CDR3 length: 15 residues. Germline V lookup: CDR1 ENHRY, CDR2 SYGVKD. Trimming at V came to 10 bases and at J to 7 bases, leaving 16 bases not matched to a gene. This CDR3 is CATIIGLAGDGEQYF. The CDR3 DNA reads TGTGCCACGATCATAGGGCTAGCGGGAGATGGGGAGCAGTACTTC.

CDR3 coding DNA: TGTGCCAGAACGGTTCCTAATGGGGAGACCCAGTACTTC. Translation: CARTVPNGETQYF. This chain connects TRBV27 to TRBJ2-5; D is unresolved. The V gene lost 9 bases and the J gene lost 5 bases, with 16 bases spanning the gap. The length of the CDR3 is 13 residues. Germline lookup yields CDR1 MNHEY and CDR2 SMNVEV (reference sequence).

This clone was recorded once. The chain has TRBV5-5 and TRBJ1-5; perhaps TRBD1 as D (5 bases). Germline V gives CDR1 SGHKS, CDR2 YYEKEE (reference sequence). This CDR3 region has 14 residues. With 0 bases removed from V and 5 bases from J, the gap between germline ends came to 9 bases. CDR3 sequence (DNA): TGTGCCAGCAGCTTGGCAGGGAGGGATCAGCCCCAGCATTTT. Protein sequence: CASSLAGRDQPQHF.

The chain couples TRBV18 to TRBJ2-3; TRBD2 agrees at 7 bases. The trim removed 5 bases at V and 2 bases at J, leaving 7 bases unmatched. The germline V gene has CDR1 KGHSH and CDR2 LQKENI. The CDR3 is made up of 15 amino acids. The CDR3 protein is CASSTTSASTDTQYF. The CDR3 DNA is TGTGCCAGCTCAACAACTAGCGCCTCCACAGATACGCAGTATTTT.

The J gene is TRBJ1-5, the V gene TRBV21-1; TRBD1 reflects the table's D call only, with no check against the DNA. TRBV21-1 is classified as a pseudogene. The CDR3 length is 17 residues. The chain's CDR3 is CASSKGYQGARNQPQHF. The DNA for the CDR3 is TGTGCCAGCAGCAAAGGGTATCAGGGGGCCCGAAATCAGCCCCAGCATTTT.

Here the CDR3 reads CASSERSHTQYF. The CDR3, as DNA: TGTGCCAGCAGTGAAAGATCCCACACGCAGTATTTT. This chain uses TRBV6-1 with TRBJ2-3, with D unresolved. The CDR3 contains 12 residues. The germline V and J ends were trimmed by 2 bases and 9 bases, with 9 bases remaining between them. Germline V gives CDR1 MNHNS, CDR2 SASEGT.

The chain uses TRBV5-1 and TRBJ2-3, with a weak D call TRBD1 (5 bases). CDR3 length equals 15 residues. The V gene lost 6 bases and the J gene lost 2 bases, with 16 bases spanning the gap. Germline V gene sequence: CDR1 SGHRS, CDR2 YFSETQ. As DNA, the CDR3 is TGCGCCAGCACCCTGGCCGCAGGGTCCACAGATACGCAGTATTTT. As protein: CASTLAAGSTDTQYF.

The chain joins TRBV5-1 to TRBJ1-1; D not certain. Germline V gives CDR1 SGHRS, CDR2 YFSETQ. The V end lost 0 bases, the J end lost 0 bases, and 12 bases lay between the germline ends. This CDR3 spans 16 amino acids. CDR3 DNA: TGCGCCAGCAGCTTGGCGGGGTACACTATGAACACTGAAGCTTTCTTT. Its translation: CASSLAGYTMNTEAFF.

The chain carries TRBV5-1 and TRBJ2-7; 7 positions match TRBD2. With 4 bases clipped from V and 5 bases from J, the junction kept 9 bases outside the gene matches. The CDR3 totals 14 residues. Germline loops: CDR1 SGHRS, CDR2 YFSETQ. The CDR3 coding sequence is TGCGCCAGCAGCCGAAGGACTAGTACTGACGAGCAGTACTTC. Translating gives CASSRRTSTDEQYF.

V is TRBV30 and J is TRBJ1-5; 9 bases map to TRBD1. J was trimmed by 4 bases and V by 2 bases; bases with no gene match: 6. This CDR3 is built from 15 residues. Germline CDR1 and CDR2: GTSNPN and SVGIG (reference sequence). The CDR3 DNA reads TGTGCCTGGAGTACGGGACAGGGAGTGAATCAGCCCCAGCATTTT. This encodes CAWSTGQGVNQPQHF.

This clone was detected only once. The chain couples TRBV11-2 to TRBJ2-7, with 16 positions matching TRBD2. This CDR3 contains 18 residues. After removal of 5 bases from V and 3 bases from J, the junction contained 10 bases not matched to a gene. Germline V gene lookup returns CDR1 SGHAT and CDR2 FQNNGV. CDR3 DNA sequence: TGTGCCAGCAGCCCCGGGACTAGCGGGAGGGCCGGATACTACGAGCAGTACTTC. As protein: CASSPGTSGRAGYYEQYF. The whole variable domain, remainder taken from reference TRBV11-2 and TRBJ2-7, is EAGVAQSPRYKIIEKRQSVAFWCNPISGHATLYWYQQILGQGPKLLIQFQNNGVVDDSQLPKDRFSAERLKGVDSTLKIQPAKLEDSAVYLCASSPGTSGRAGYYEQYFGPGTRLTVT.

The genes are TRBV10-3 and TRBJ2-7; D is uncertain. CDR1 is ENHRY and CDR2 is SYGVKD in the germline V gene. The CDR3 contains 11 residues. The CDR3 DNA reads as TGTGCGGCAGGTTACCTCTACGAGCAGTACTTC. It translates to CAAGYLYEQYF.